Listed here are 18 T cell receptor beta chains from one sample, sequenced in a study of OX40 agonist ivuxolimab in advanced cancers. The protocol was immunoSEQ multiplex PCR, while the TCRdb copy is restricted to in-frame clones and leaves out a portion. The sample records more than 13,000 clones, about 80% being singletons. The starting material was CD4+ or CD8+ T cells sorted from blood, obtained in a trial of the OX40 agonist ivuxolimab. These receptors all come from an adult with an advanced solid tumor such as melanoma, head and neck, liver or kidney cancer.

J is TRBJ2-7 and V is TRBV18; D not resolved. The V gene's germline CDR1 is KGHSH and CDR2 LQKENI. The ends were cut back, 2 bases at V and 3 bases at J, with 8 bases in the middle. CDR3 length: 13 amino acids. The CDR3 bases are TGTGCCAGCTCACCAGATAACCTCTACGAGCAGTACTTC. This encodes CASSPDNLYEQYF.

The V call is TRBV7-2, the J call TRBJ1-1; unclear D gene. Trimming took off 3 bases at V and 5 bases at J, with 10 bases between the two ends. CDR3 length: 13 residues. Germline CDR1 reads SGHTA; CDR2 reads FQGNSA. The CDR3 spells CASSFPPGTEAFF. CDR3 in DNA: TGTGCCAGCAGCTTCCCTCCGGGGACTGAAGCTTTCTTT.

The rearrangement joins TRBV29-1 to TRBJ2-7; 7 bases map to TRBD2. With 1 base clipped from V and 0 bases from J, the junction kept 0 bases outside the gene matches. CDR3 length: 13 amino acids. The V gene's germline CDR1 is SQVTM and CDR2 ANQGSEA. CDR3 loop: CSVEASGSYEQYF. As DNA, the CDR3 is TGCAGCGTTGAAGCTAGCGGCTCCTACGAGCAGTACTTC.

About this clone: The junction shows a germline mismatch at one end, possibly a read error. The chain uses TRBV5-5 and TRBJ1-2; tentatively, D is TRBD1 (5 bases). The CDR3 has 15 amino acids. The V gene's germline CDR1 is SGHKS and CDR2 YYEKEE (reference sequence). CDR3 amino acids: CASSPLQQDDYGYTF. The CDR3 DNA reads TGCGCCAGCAGCCCACTTCAACAGGACGACTATGGCTACACCTTC.

The chain joins TRBV5-6 to TRBJ1-1, with D tentatively TRBD1 (5 bases). The CDR3 sequence is 14 residues long. V was shortened by 3 bases and J by 3 bases, with 12 bases between the two germline ends. CDR1 and CDR2 (germline): SGHDT, YYEEEE. Here the CDR3 reads CASSWVTAYTEAFF. The CDR3 coding sequence is TGTGCCAGCAGCTGGGTGACAGCGTACACTGAAGCTTTCTTT.

By sample share, this clone is medium-sized. V usage is TRBV6-5 and J usage is TRBJ1-2, with D possibly being TRBD1 (5 bases). V was cut by 6 bases and J by 8 bases, with 13 bases left in between. Germline V gives CDR1 MNHEY, CDR2 SVGAGI. The CDR3 runs 12 residues. CDR3 loop: CASSYVGQGYTF. The CDR3 region has the DNA TGTGCCAGCAGCTACGTGGGGCAGGGCTACACCTTC.

The chain has TRBV2 and TRBJ2-7, with unresolved D. V lost 4 bases, J lost 6 bases, and 4 bases lay in between. The CDR3 runs 10 residues. Germline CDR1 SNHLY, CDR2 FYNNEI. The CDR3 reads CASSGTEQYF. The CDR3 DNA follows: TGTGCCAGCAGTGGAACCGAGCAGTACTTC. Full variable domain (rest looked up from reference TRBV2 and TRBJ2-7): EPEVTQTPSHQVTQMGQEVILRCVPISNHLYFYWYRQILGQKVEFLVSFYNNEISEKSEIFDDQFSVERPDGSNFTLKIRSTKLEDSAMYFCASSGTEQYFGPGTRLTVT.

This sequence joins TRBV28 and TRBJ1-6; D is possibly TRBD1 (6 bases). V lost 4 bases, J lost 10 bases, and 20 bases lay in between. This CDR3 has 16 amino acids. In germline, CDR1 is MDHEN, CDR2 SYDVKM. CDR3 bases: TGTGCCAGCAGTTCCCTGACAGGCGGGCTTGTCTCACCCCTCCACTTT. This encodes CASSSLTGGLVSPLHF.

The chain recombines TRBV29-1 with TRBJ1-4; 7 bases agree with TRBD1. Germline V gene lookup returns CDR1 SQVTM and CDR2 ANQGSEA. CDR3 length: 17 residues. J lost 0 bases, V lost 6 bases, and 13 bases had no gene match. DNA for the CDR3: TGCAGCGTCGACTCCTTTGAGGGGGCATCAACTAATGAAAAACTGTTTTTT. Protein product: CSVDSFEGASTNEKLFF.

The chain combines TRBV27 with TRBJ2-1, with D perhaps being TRBD1 or TRBD2 (5 bases each). The V gene's germline CDR1 is MNHEY and CDR2 SMNVEV (reference sequence). V was cut by 4 bases and J by 7 bases, with 17 bases left in between. This CDR3 spans 15 amino acids. CDR3 nucleotide sequence: TGTGCCAGCAGTTACGGATCCGGGGCGGTTAATGAGCAGTTCTTC. Amino acids: CASSYGSGAVNEQFF.

This chain uses TRBV30 with TRBJ2-5; TRBD1 matches at 10 bases. V lost 2 bases, J lost 4 bases, and 4 bases stayed unmatched. The CDR3 totals 14 residues. In germline, CDR1 is GTSNPN, CDR2 SVGIG (reference sequence). The CDR3 nucleotides read TGTGCCTGGAGTTCTGGACAGGGGGGAGAGACCCAGTACTTC. Its translation: CAWSSGQGGETQYF.

The chain carries TRBV4-2 and TRBJ1-2, with D unresolved. The germline CDR1 and CDR2 sequences are LGHNA and YNFKEQ. Trimming removed 0 bases at V and 3 bases at J, with 17 bases between. The CDR3 is 17 amino acids. The CDR3 DNA sequence: TGTGCCAGCAGCCAAGAGGTGCAGAACTACCATTACTATGGCTACACCTTC. Encoded protein: CASSQEVQNYHYYGYTF.

V is TRBV2 and J is TRBJ1-1, with D perhaps TRBD1 (5 bases). Germline V CDR1 and CDR2: SNHLY, FYNNEI. This CDR3 is built from 13 residues. Trimming took off 7 bases at V and 4 bases at J, with 13 bases between the two ends. CDR3 coding DNA: TGTGCCAGCATTGCAGGGAAGGGCACTGAAGCTTTCTTT. It codes for CASIAGKGTEAFF.

The chain couples TRBV5-6 to TRBJ1-5; possible D gene TRBD1, 6 bases. The CDR3 loop spans 15 amino acids. Germline V gene sequence: CDR1 SGHDT, CDR2 YYEEEE. V lost 0 bases to trimming and J lost 1 base, with 8 bases between them. In DNA, the CDR3 is TGTGCCAGCAGCTTGGGGGGGGCAAGCAATCAGCCCCAGCATTTT. Translating it yields CASSLGGASNQPQHF.

This chain links TRBV2 with TRBJ2-3; D not certain. This CDR3 contains 12 residues. The V end was cut by 10 bases, the J end by 5 bases, with 13 bases between. The germline CDR1 and CDR2 sequences are SNHLY and FYNNEI. CDR3 loop: CAIRSRRDTQYF. In nucleotides, the CDR3 is TGTGCCATCCGCTCGCGGAGAGATACGCAGTATTTT.

This chain uses TRBV18 with TRBJ1-4; tentative D call: TRBD1 (5 bases). The CDR3 is 16 residues long. V gave up 2 bases and J gave up 8 bases, with 18 bases separating them. CDR1 and CDR2 (germline): KGHSH, LQKENI. The CDR3 DNA sequence: TGTGCCAGCTCACCAACGGGACTTCTCGCGGACGAAAAACTGTTTTTT. Translating it yields CASSPTGLLADEKLFF.

The chain has TRBV5-6 and TRBJ1-1, with D perhaps TRBD1 (5 bases). The CDR3 covers 13 residues. Germline CDR1 SGHDT, CDR2 YYEEEE. V lost 4 bases to trimming and J lost 5 bases, with 12 bases between them. The CDR3 DNA reads TGTGCCAGCAGCCAGGGAGACCTAACTGAAGCTTTCTTT. It translates to CASSQGDLTEAFF.

In its sample, this clone was seen once. J is TRBJ1-6 and V is TRBV4-3, with 7 bases identical to TRBD1. CDR1 is LGHNA, CDR2 YSLEER, per germline. The CDR3 is 15 amino acids. V was pared by 3 bases and J by 10 bases, with 9 bases of the junction left unmatched. In nucleotides, the CDR3 is TGCGCCAGCAGCCATTCAGGACAGGCCGGGTCACCCCTCCACTTT. Translated, it gives CASSHSGQAGSPLHF.